The 24 T cell receptor beta chains reported below all come from one sample, sequenced in a study of cytomegalovirus exposure and HLA in healthy donors. PCR was performed using 60 Vbeta and 13 Jbeta primers. The repertoire was sequenced with immunoSEQ multiplex PCR; TCRdb's copy has only in-frame clones and lacks some. The data hold roughly 130,000 clones, with approximately 79% observed a single time. Specimen: PBMCs. These receptors all come from a man aged 18 to 29 in good health and CMV-seropositive.

The gene calls are TRBV2 and TRBJ2-7, with 8 bases that match TRBD1. The CDR3 has 15 amino acids. V lost 7 bases and J lost 0; bases outside the gene matches: 8. CDR1 and CDR2 (germline): SNHLY, FYNNEI. For the CDR3, the DNA is TGTGCCAGCAAGGCACAGGGGGTCCCCTCCTACGAGCAGTACTTC. Protein product: CASKAQGVPSYEQYF.

The J gene is TRBJ2-1, the V gene TRBV2, with TRBD2 matching over 10 bases. The CDR3 consists of 17 residues. Germline V gene lookup returns CDR1 SNHLY and CDR2 FYNNEI. With 0 bases clipped from V and 5 bases from J, the junction kept 7 bases outside the gene matches. The CDR3 nucleotides read TGTGCCAGCAGTGAAGCGGGAGCGGGGGGGCCGCACAATGAGCAGTTCTTC. This sequence encodes CASSEAGAGGPHNEQFF.

The chain carries TRBV4-1 and TRBJ2-1; 12 nucleotides align to TRBD2. V was clipped by 1 base and J by 8 bases; unmatched bases: 3. This CDR3 spans 15 amino acids. From germline, CDR1 is MGHRA and CDR2 YSYEKL. The CDR3 is CASSQASGGADEQFF. The CDR3 DNA sequence: TGCGCCAGCAGCCAAGCTAGCGGGGGGGCCGATGAGCAGTTCTTC.

J is TRBJ2-3 and V is TRBV28; 10 bases align to TRBD2. Germline trimming cut 5 bases from V and 0 bases from J; bases unmatched to any gene: 5. The CDR3 runs 16 residues. Germline-derived CDR1 and CDR2 are MDHEN and SYDVKM. Written as DNA, the CDR3 is TGTGCCAGCAGTGAAACTAGCGGGACTAGCACAGATACGCAGTATTTT. Translated: CASSETSGTSTDTQYF.

The J gene is TRBJ1-2, the V gene TRBV5-1; the D gene is possibly TRBD1 (5 bases). CDR3 length: 11 residues. Trimming left V 3 bases short and J 10 bases short, with 10 bases between. The germline V gene has CDR1 SGHRS and CDR2 YFSETQ. CDR3 sequence reads: CASSSIGVYTF. The CDR3 DNA reads TGCGCCAGCAGCTCTATAGGGGTCTACACCTTC.

The chain joins TRBV28 to TRBJ2-2; possibly TRBD2 for D (6 bases). Trimming stripped 2 bases from V and 5 bases from J, with 9 bases between. Germline CDR1 reads MDHEN; CDR2 reads SYDVKM. The CDR3 consists of 14 residues. Here the CDR3 DNA reads TGTGCCAGCAGTTTAGGAGGGGAAACCGGGGAGCTGTTTTTT. This sequence encodes CASSLGGETGELFF. Full variable domain (remainder filled in from reference TRBV28 and TRBJ2-2): DVKVTQSSRYLVKRTGEKVFLECVQDMDHENMFWYRQDPGLGLRLIYFSYDVKMKEKGDIPEGYSVSREKKERFSLILESASTNQTSMYLCASSLGGETGELFFGEGSRLTVL.

This clone was picked up one time. The gene calls are TRBV28 and TRBJ1-1; D is uncertain. This CDR3 comprises 11 residues. V dropped 3 bases and J dropped 7 bases, with 6 bases sitting between them. Germline CDR1 is MDHEN and CDR2 is SYDVKM. The CDR3: CASSFRDEAFF. CDR3 DNA: TGTGCCAGCAGTTTCCGGGATGAAGCTTTCTTT. Drawing the rest from reference TRBV28 and TRBJ1-1, the complete variable domain is DVKVTQSSRYLVKRTGEKVFLECVQDMDHENMFWYRQDPGLGLRLIYFSYDVKMKEKGDIPEGYSVSREKKERFSLILESASTNQTSMYLCASSFRDEAFFGQGTRLTVV.

As to this clone: Distinct nucleotide sequences in the sample also encode this CDR3. The genes are TRBV19 and TRBJ2-7, with a tentative D call TRBD1 (5 bases). The CDR3 spans 14 residues. Deletions cut 3 bases from V and 2 bases from J, with 11 bases between. Germline V CDR1 and CDR2: LNHDA, SQIVND (reference sequence). The CDR3 region is CASSIRDRAYEQYF. The DNA of the CDR3 is TGTGCCAGTAGTATTCGTGACAGAGCCTACGAGCAGTACTTC.

V gene TRBV5-6 combines with J gene TRBJ1-5; 7 bases fit TRBD1. This CDR3 is 15 amino acids long. V lost 0 bases, J lost 7 bases, and 7 bases stayed unmatched. Germline lookup yields CDR1 SGHDT and CDR2 YYEEEE. The CDR3: CASSLGRLRGQPQHF. DNA of the CDR3: TGTGCCAGCAGCTTGGGCCGCCTCAGGGGGCAGCCCCAGCATTTT.

This chain connects TRBV27 to TRBJ2-7; 8 nucleotides agree with TRBD1. This CDR3 spans 16 amino acids. J was trimmed by 2 bases and V by 5 bases; bases with no gene match: 11. CDR1 is MNHEY and CDR2 is SMNVEV in the germline V gene (reference sequence). The CDR3 region has the DNA TGTGCCAGCAGTCCAGCGACAGGGGAATTTGCCTACGAGCAGTACTTC. Protein: CASSPATGEFAYEQYF.

The chain is built from TRBV7-3 and TRBJ2-2; the match to TRBD2 covers 12 bases. The CDR3 is 16 amino acids. Germline assignment: CDR1 SGHTA and CDR2 FQGTGA. J lost 8 bases, V lost 4 bases, and 8 bases had no gene match. The DNA of the CDR3 is TGTGCCAGCAGCTCACAGAGGACTAGCGGGGCGGGGGAGCTGTTTTTT. Translated, it gives CASSSQRTSGAGELFF.

The gene calls are TRBV28 and TRBJ2-1; 10 nucleotides line up with TRBD2. V was clipped by 5 bases and J by 1 base; unmatched bases: 5. Germline CDR1 is MDHEN and CDR2 is SYDVKM. CDR3 size: 16 residues. For the CDR3, the DNA is TGTGCCAGCAGTCCTAGGGGACTAGCGTCCTACAATGAGCAGTTCTTC. Residues: CASSPRGLASYNEQFF.

The CDR3 loop reads CASSSPGQGNQPQHF. The CDR3 nucleotides are TGTGCCAGCAGTTCGCCGGGACAGGGAAATCAGCCCCAGCATTTT. The rearrangement uses TRBV7-8 and TRBJ1-5, with TRBD1 matching over 9 bases. CDR3 length: 15 amino acids. The germline CDR1 and CDR2 sequences are SGHVS and FQNEAQ. J lost 4 bases, V lost 6 bases, and 7 bases had no gene match.

CDR3 bases: TGTGCCAGCAGTGCCAGGCAGGGAGATACGCAGTATTTT. Protein sequence: CASSARQGDTQYF. This chain connects TRBV2 to TRBJ2-3; tentative D call: TRBD1 (5 bases). Between the trimmed V and J ends, which lost 4 bases and 5 bases, there was a span of 10 bases. This CDR3 spans 13 amino acids. CDR1 and CDR2 from the germline V gene are SNHLY and FYNNEI.

This clone showed up just once. The rearrangement links TRBV4-3 to TRBJ1-1, with 8 nucleotides matching TRBD1. The germline gives CDR1 LGHNA, CDR2 YSLEER. The CDR3 covers 15 residues. J was trimmed by 1 base and V by 4 bases; bases with no gene match: 5. For the CDR3, the DNA is TGCGCCAGCAGCCGCCTGACAGGGGCGAACACTGAAGCTTTCTTT. Its translation: CASSRLTGANTEAFF.

Only a few counts were recorded for this clone. V and J are TRBV28 and TRBJ1-2; a weak D match, TRBD1 (6 bases). Germline CDR1 MDHEN, CDR2 SYDVKM. This CDR3 has 15 residues. V was clipped by 2 bases and J by 2 bases, with 12 bases between them. CDR3 nucleotide sequence: TGTGCCAGCAGTTTAACAGGGCAGGGAAACTATGGCTACACCTTC. Protein product: CASSLTGQGNYGYTF.

The V gene is TRBV5-5, the J gene TRBJ2-1; a possible D gene is TRBD2 (6 bases). The V gene lost 0 bases and the J gene lost 1 base, with 11 bases spanning the gap. This CDR3 region has 16 residues. Per the germline V gene, CDR1 is SGHKS and CDR2 is YYEKEE (reference sequence). The CDR3 DNA reads as TGTGCCAGCAGCTTGGTCGGGGGACGGTCCTACAATGAGCAGTTCTTC. It codes for CASSLVGGRSYNEQFF.

The J gene is TRBJ2-3, the V gene TRBV30; 7 nucleotides match TRBD2. This CDR3 has 13 amino acids. V shed 5 bases, J shed 4 bases, and the junction held 6 bases outside the gene matches. Germline-derived CDR1 and CDR2 are GTSNPN and SVGIG (reference sequence). CDR3 protein: CAWGVAGADTQYF. The DNA of the CDR3 is TGTGCCTGGGGGGTCGCGGGGGCAGATACGCAGTATTTT.

The chain employs TRBV5-5 and TRBJ1-6; the D gene is possibly TRBD1 (5 bases). This CDR3 contains 17 residues. V was cut by 0 bases and J by 5 bases, with 15 bases left in between. Germline assignment: CDR1 SGHKS and CDR2 YYEKEE (reference sequence). CDR3 nucleotide sequence: TGTGCCAGCAGCTTGGGGACACTGATCGCAGATAATTCACCCCTCCACTTT. This sequence encodes CASSLGTLIADNSPLHF.

The V gene is TRBV18, the J gene TRBJ2-5, with TRBD1 matching over 9 bases. The DNA matches TRBJ2-7 better at its end, which makes the J call doubtful. CDR1 is KGHSH, CDR2 LQKENI, per germline. The CDR3 contains 15 residues. CDR3 bases: TGTGCCAGCTCAGACCCCGGGACAGGGCTGTACGAGCAGTACTTC. Encoded protein: CASSDPGTGLYEQYF.

This clone was observed a handful of times. V and J are TRBV4-3 and TRBJ2-3; 11 bases line up with TRBD2. The CDR3 covers 15 residues. The trim removed 1 base at V and 3 bases at J, leaving 0 bases unmatched. Germline-derived CDR1 and CDR2 are LGHNA and YSLEER. The CDR3 reads CASSQGLAGTDTQYF. CDR3 DNA sequence: TGCGCCAGCAGCCAAGGACTAGCGGGAACAGATACGCAGTATTTT.

This clone was counted a single time. V is TRBV13 and J is TRBJ2-7; D possibly corresponds to TRBD2 (5 bases). The ends were cut back, 5 bases at V and 6 bases at J, with 11 bases in the middle. CDR3 length: 12 residues. Per germline, CDR1 PRHDT and CDR2 FYEKMQ (reference sequence). The DNA for the CDR3 is TGTGCCAGCAGCCACCAAGGGAGCGAGCAGTACTTC. Protein: CASSHQGSEQYF.

The chain links TRBV5-1 to TRBJ2-3; D is possibly TRBD1 (6 bases). There are 13 residues in the CDR3. CDR1 and CDR2 from the germline V gene are SGHRS and YFSETQ. V shed 3 bases and J shed 4 bases, with 9 bases lying between them. The CDR3 region is CASSSDRSDTQYF. The DNA of the CDR3 is TGCGCCAGCAGCTCAGACAGGTCAGATACGCAGTATTTT.

This clone has a handful of counts. This chain connects TRBV20-1 to TRBJ2-3; no definite D call. The V gene lost 5 bases and the J gene lost 6 bases, with 9 bases spanning the gap. The CDR3 spans 11 residues. Germline CDR1 DFQATT, CDR2 SNEGSKA (reference sequence). The CDR3 protein is CSAPIRDTQYF. The CDR3 nucleotides are TGCAGTGCTCCCATCCGGGATACGCAGTATTTT.